This T cell receptor (beta chain) derives from a study of T cells of healthy individuals. This clonotype was seen at least ten times. The CDR3 spans 15 residues. The germline V gene encodes CDR1 SEHNR and CDR2 FQNEAQ (reference sequence). Trimming shortened V by 5 bases and J by 1 base, and 14 bases separated the two germline ends. One entry per CDR3 protein, called by TCRdb with MiXCR from the 5' RACE reads. The table has some 69,000 distinct CDR3 sequences, 15% to 20% seen once. This TCR came from a human donor in good health. The chain carries TRBV7-9 and TRBJ1-1; no clear D gene. The CDR3 protein is CASSQPEHQNTEAFF. CDR3 in DNA: TGTGCCAGCAGCCAACCCGAACACCAGAACACTGAAGCTTTCTTT.